These 20 T cell receptor beta chains share one sample of origin, sequenced in a study of T cell responses to AZD1222 COVID-19 vaccine. The protocol was immunoSEQ multiplex PCR, while the TCRdb copy is restricted to in-frame clones and leaves out a portion. The sample records some 83,000 clones, more than 80% being singletons. The starting material was peripheral blood, obtained on day 0 of AZD1222 vaccination. These receptor sequences come from an adult in good health.

V gene TRBV5-6 combines with J gene TRBJ1-2; D remains unclear. This CDR3 comprises 11 residues. Germline values: CDR1 SGHDT, CDR2 YYEEEE. V was shortened by 1 base and J by 6 bases, with 4 bases between the two germline ends. Here the CDR3 DNA reads TGTGCCAGCAGCTTGAGCCATGGCTACACCTTC. Its translation: CASSLSHGYTF. The whole variable domain, filled in from reference TRBV5-6 and TRBJ1-2, reads DAGVTQSPTHLIKTRGQQVTLRCSPKSGHDTVSWYQQALGQGPQFIFQYYEEEERQRGNFPDRFSGHQFPNYSSELNVNALLLGDSALYLCASSLSHGYTFGSGTRLTVV.

The rearrangement links TRBV11-1 to TRBJ1-1; D possibly corresponds to TRBD1 (6 bases). V lost 1 base and J lost 1, with 10 bases in between. CDR3 size: 15 residues. The germline V gene has CDR1 SGHAT and CDR2 FQDESV (reference sequence). DNA for the CDR3: TGTGCCAGCAGCTTAGGTACAGGGCGGAACACTGAAGCTTTCTTT. This encodes CASSLGTGRNTEAFF.

Only one count was recorded for this clone. This chain connects TRBV30 to TRBJ1-2; 9 positions agree with TRBD1. This CDR3 comprises 12 residues. V dropped 6 bases and J dropped 6; count of bases not matched to a gene: 5. Germline loops: CDR1 GTSNPN, CDR2 SVGIG (reference sequence). CDR3 region: CACRTGEDGYTF. In DNA form, the CDR3 reads TGTGCCTGCAGGACAGGGGAGGATGGCTACACCTTC.

The chain is built from TRBV27 and TRBJ1-2, with a possible D match to TRBD1 (5 bases). This CDR3 comprises 13 residues. V was shortened by 3 bases and J by 6 bases, with 11 bases between the two germline ends. Per germline, CDR1 MNHEY and CDR2 SMNVEV (reference sequence). The CDR3, as DNA: TGTGCCAGCAGTTTTGGCGTGGGGGATGGCTACACCTTC. Protein product: CASSFGVGDGYTF.

V is TRBV27 and J is TRBJ1-1; D unresolved. Germline V lookup: CDR1 MNHEY, CDR2 SMNVEV (reference sequence). CDR3 size: 16 residues. V lost 0 bases and J 3 bases, leaving 14 bases between the germline ends. CDR3 sequence reads: CASSLSGPQWDTEAFF. The CDR3 region has the DNA TGTGCCAGCAGTTTATCGGGCCCACAATGGGACACTGAAGCTTTCTTT.

This clone came up a few times. The CDR3 DNA is TGTGCCAGTACCCCGAGGCCCCACCCCCCCAATGAGCAGTTCTTC. Residues: CASTPRPHPPNEQFF. The V gene is TRBV19, the J gene TRBJ2-1; D uncertain. V lost 7 bases and J 6 bases, leaving 19 bases between the germline ends. CDR3 length: 15 residues. Germline V gene sequence: CDR1 LNHDA, CDR2 SQIVND (reference sequence).

The chain combines TRBV5-1 with TRBJ2-5; 9 bases line up with TRBD2. Germline assignment: CDR1 SGHRS and CDR2 YFSETQ. The length of the CDR3 is 15 residues. The V segment lost 0 bases and the J segment 4 bases; nucleotides outside the gene matches: 4. This chain's CDR3 is CASSLAPSGVETQYF. The CDR3 DNA is TGCGCCAGCAGCTTGGCCCCTAGCGGGGTAGAGACCCAGTACTTC.

This clone appeared a single time. The V call is TRBV11-3, the J call TRBJ1-1; D is undetermined. The CDR3 contains 16 residues. With 4 bases removed from V and 3 bases from J, the gap between germline ends came to 18 bases. Germline V gene sequence: CDR1 SGHNT, CDR2 YENEEA. CDR3 residues: CASSWAEGWGHTEAFF. CDR3 DNA sequence: TGTGCCAGCAGCTGGGCGGAGGGTTGGGGTCACACTGAAGCTTTCTTT. Variable domain in full (rest from reference TRBV11-3 and TRBJ1-1): EAGVVQSPRYKIIEKKQPVAFWCNPISGHNTLYWYLQNLGQGPELLIRYENEEAVDDSQLPKDRFSAERLKGVDSTLKIQPAELGDSAVYLCASSWAEGWGHTEAFFGQGTRLTVV.

V is TRBV4-2 and J is TRBJ1-2; 7 nucleotides line up with TRBD1. This CDR3 is 12 amino acids long. Trimming at V came to 5 bases and at J to 10 bases, leaving 7 bases not matched to a gene. Germline V CDR1 and CDR2: LGHNA, YNFKEQ. The CDR3: CASSYQTGDYTF. CDR3 sequence (DNA): TGTGCCAGCAGCTATCAAACAGGGGACTACACCTTC.

The gene calls are TRBV24-1 and TRBJ1-2; 9 bases map to TRBD1. The V and J ends lost 4 bases and 8 bases, in that order; junction bases with no gene match: 4. There are 13 residues in the CDR3. Germline CDR1 reads KGHDR; CDR2 reads SFDVKD. The CDR3 is CATSEGQGRGYTF. The CDR3 bases are TGTGCCACCAGTGAGGGACAGGGACGGGGCTACACCTTC.

The chain joins TRBV18 to TRBJ2-1; D unclear. The ends were cut back, 3 bases at V and 7 bases at J, with 13 bases in the middle. From germline, CDR1 is KGHSH and CDR2 LQKENI. This CDR3 comprises 14 residues. The CDR3: CASSPRKGDNEQFF. The CDR3 nucleotides are TGTGCCAGCTCACCGCGGAAAGGAGATAATGAGCAGTTCTTC.

This clone appeared a single time. This rearrangement joins TRBV3-1 (or the pseudogene TRBV3-2) to TRBJ2-5, with 10 nucleotides matching TRBD1. CDR1 and CDR2 (germline): LGHDT, YNNKEL (reference sequence). The V segment lost 4 bases and the J segment 1 base; nucleotides outside the gene matches: 6. The CDR3 consists of 16 residues. The CDR3 spells CASSPRDRGIQETQYF. In nucleotides, the CDR3 is TGTGCCAGCAGCCCAAGGGACAGGGGAATCCAAGAGACCCAGTACTTC.

This clone was observed a few times. The V gene is TRBV27, the J gene TRBJ1-5; D is undetermined. Deletions cut 5 bases from V and 1 base from J, with 12 bases between. The CDR3 length is 15 residues. Germline loops: CDR1 MNHEY, CDR2 SMNVEV (reference sequence). The CDR3 region has the DNA TGTGCCAGCAGTGTAAATCGAGGGAGCAATCAGCCCCAGCATTTT. This encodes CASSVNRGSNQPQHF.

This clone is a singleton in its sample. The rearrangement uses TRBV7-3 and TRBJ2-3; D perhaps matches TRBD2 (7 bases). CDR1 SGHTA and CDR2 FQGTGA come from the germline V gene. The CDR3 contains 16 residues. Trimming shortened V by 1 base and J by 2 bases, and 13 bases separated the two germline ends. CDR3 protein: CASSLMGAGATDTQYF. The CDR3 bases are TGTGCCAGCAGCTTAATGGGGGCGGGGGCCACAGATACGCAGTATTTT.

The chain joins TRBV18 to TRBJ1-4; TRBD1 aligns across 9 bases. The CDR3 length is 14 residues. Germline CDR1 is KGHSH and CDR2 is LQKENI. V shed 4 bases and J 5 bases; nucleotides not matched to a gene: 2. The CDR3 DNA reads as TGTGCCAGCTCACGGACAGGGGACAATGAAAAACTGTTTTTT. Translating gives CASSRTGDNEKLFF.

This chain connects TRBV5-5 to TRBJ1-1; D remains ambiguous. From germline, CDR1 is SGHKS and CDR2 YYEKEE (reference sequence). This CDR3 has 13 amino acids. Trimming removed 1 base at V and 3 bases at J, with 7 bases between. CDR3 protein: CASSLSRYTEAFF. The CDR3 bases are TGTGCCAGCAGCTTGAGCAGATACACTGAAGCTTTCTTT.

The chain links TRBV2 to TRBJ1-2; weak D call: TRBD1 (5 bases). Per germline, CDR1 SNHLY and CDR2 FYNNEI. The CDR3 length is 13 residues. V lost 6 bases, J lost 4 bases, and 12 bases lay in between. This CDR3 reads CASSGGLGYGYTF. The CDR3 DNA reads TGTGCCAGCAGCGGGGGGTTAGGCTATGGCTACACCTTC.

The rearrangement links TRBV28 to TRBJ1-2; 8 nucleotides align to TRBD1. Per germline, CDR1 MDHEN and CDR2 SYDVKM. This CDR3 is 15 amino acids long. V shed 2 bases, J shed 4 bases, and the junction held 6 bases outside the gene matches. CDR3 sequence (DNA): TGTGCCAGCAGTTTAAGTGGCAGGGGGCTCTATGGCTACACCTTC. This translates into CASSLSGRGLYGYTF.

DNA of the CDR3: TGTGCCAGCCAAACCGGGACAGGGGCGGTCGAGCAGTACTTC. The encoded protein is CASQTGTGAVEQYF. The chain is built from TRBV19 and TRBJ2-7, with 10 positions matching TRBD1. Germline V gene sequence: CDR1 LNHDA, CDR2 SQIVND (reference sequence). This CDR3 has 14 amino acids. The junction had 11 bases not matched to a gene; V was cut back by 9 bases and J by 6 bases.

This chain joins TRBV3-1 (or the pseudogene TRBV3-2) and TRBJ1-2; 9 bases align to TRBD1. This CDR3 has 16 residues. V was clipped by 3 bases and J by 7 bases; unmatched bases: 12. CDR1 is LGHDT, CDR2 YNNKEL, per germline (reference sequence). The CDR3 coding sequence is TGTGCCAGCAGCCAGCCTGGGACAGGGAGAGGGACTGGCTACACCTTC. Translating it yields CASSQPGTGRGTGYTF.